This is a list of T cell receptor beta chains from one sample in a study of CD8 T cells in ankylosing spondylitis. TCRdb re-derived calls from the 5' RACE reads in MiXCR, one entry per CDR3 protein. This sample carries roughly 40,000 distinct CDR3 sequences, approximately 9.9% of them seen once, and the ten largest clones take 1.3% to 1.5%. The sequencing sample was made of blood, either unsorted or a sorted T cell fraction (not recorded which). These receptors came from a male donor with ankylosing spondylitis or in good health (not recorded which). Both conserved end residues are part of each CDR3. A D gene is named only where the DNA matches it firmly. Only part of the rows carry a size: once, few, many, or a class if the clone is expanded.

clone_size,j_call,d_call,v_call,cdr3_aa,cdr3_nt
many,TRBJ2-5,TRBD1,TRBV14,CASSQVEDRDETQYF,TGTGCCAGCAGCCAAGTTGAAGACAGGGACGAGACCCAGTACTTC
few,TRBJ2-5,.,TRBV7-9,CASSPPSGTYQETQYF,TGTGCCAGCAGCCCACCCAGTGGGACCTACCAAGAGACCCAGTACTTC
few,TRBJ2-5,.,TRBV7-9,CASNRLGLYQETQYF,TGTGCCAGCAACCGGTTGGGCCTTTACCAAGAGACCCAGTACTTC
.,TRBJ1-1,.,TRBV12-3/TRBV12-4,CASSPSPSEAFF,TGTGCCAGCAGTCCCAGCCCTTCCGAAGCTTTCTTT
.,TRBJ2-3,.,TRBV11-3,CASSLGALSEMADTQYF,TGTGCCAGCAGCTTAGGGGCCCTCTCGGAAATGGCAGATACGCAGTATTTT
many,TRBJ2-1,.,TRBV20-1,CSAPDHYNEQFF,TGCAGTGCTCCGGACCATTACAATGAGCAGTTCTTC
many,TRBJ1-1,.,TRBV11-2,CASSLSRGENTEAFF,TGTGCCAGCAGCTTATCCAGGGGTGAGAACACTGAAGCTTTCTTT
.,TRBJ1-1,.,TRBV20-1,CSAAGLGGHTEAFF,TGCAGTGCTGCGGGCCTGGGGGGACACACTGAAGCTTTCTTT
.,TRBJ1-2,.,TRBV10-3,CAISERGGGYTF,TGTGCCATCAGTGAGAGGGGGGGAGGCTACACCTTC
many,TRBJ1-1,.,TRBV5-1,CASRVTGIAQTEAFF,TGCGCCAGCAGGGTAACAGGGATTGCGCAGACTGAAGCTTTCTTT
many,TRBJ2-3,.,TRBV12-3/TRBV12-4,CASSAGDTQYF,TGTGCCAGCAGTGCTGGAGATACGCAGTATTTT